A selection of T cell receptor beta chains follows, all from one sample in a study of blood T cell repertoires in COVID-19. Profiled with immunoSEQ multiplex PCR; TCRdb holds only in-frame clones, not every one. The sample records about 210,000 clones, 80% to 90% being singletons. Sequenced input: PBMCs or T cells enriched from blood (not recorded which). Receptors were obtained from a man in his late teens or twenties with acute COVID-19. CDR3s include the opening cysteine and the closing phenylalanine or tryptophan. A D gene is named only where the DNA matches it firmly. Rows may omit the clone size; those that give it use once, few, many or a size class.

D	J	size	V	CDR3	DNA
TRBD1	TRBJ2-5	.	TRBV7-2	CASSSYGTDIQETQYF	TGTGCCAGCAGCTCCTATGGGACAGACATCCAAGAGACCCAGTACTTC
TRBD1	TRBJ2-1	.	TRBV7-2	CASSLDQGAYNEQFF	TGTGCCAGCAGCTTAGATCAGGGGGCTTACAATGAGCAGTTCTTC
.	TRBJ1-2	once	TRBV28	CASLRGENYGYTF	TGTGCCAGCCTCCGGGGGGAAAACTATGGCTACACCTTC
TRBD1	TRBJ1-4	once	TRBV28	CASSTRDREGEKLFF	TGTGCCAGCAGTACTCGGGACAGGGAGGGGGAAAAACTGTTTTTT
.	TRBJ1-6	.	TRBV11-2	CASSLEGVNSPLHF	TGTGCCAGCAGCTTAGAAGGGGTCAATTCACCCCTCCACTTT
.	TRBJ2-7	.	TRBV27	CASSLSMAAYEQYF	TGTGCCAGCAGTTTATCGATGGCGGCTTACGAGCAGTACTTC
.	TRBJ2-7	.	TRBV30	CAWGDKAYEQYF	TGTGCCTGGGGGGACAAGGCCTACGAGCAGTACTTC
TRBD1	TRBJ2-7	.	TRBV7-2	CASSLARDSYEQYF	TGTGCCAGCAGCTTAGCTAGGGACAGCTACGAGCAGTACTTC
TRBD1	TRBJ2-1	.	TRBV27	CASSRYRDSASYNEQFF	TGTGCCAGCAGTCGATACCGGGACAGTGCTTCCTACAATGAGCAGTTCTTC
.	TRBJ1-2	.	TRBV19	CASRIGSGAPVAF	TGTGCCAGTAGAATCGGGTCAGGGGCGCCGGTCGCCTTC